Sequencing of this TCR beta chain was carried out in a study of CD8+CD57+ T cells in acquired aplastic anemia (dated by TCRdb to 2017 to 2018). Regarding the study in general: DNA extracted from sorted CD4+ and CD8+ cells had a mean of roughly 3.4 ug, with a range of about 0.2 to 30 ug. Healthy donor samples averaged around 9.8 million reads for CD4+ and 11 million to 14 million for CD8+ cells.

Germline trimming: 3 bases from V, 7 bases from J; junction bases outside gene matches: 12. The germline V gene (reference sequence) sets CDR1 to LNHNV and CDR2 to YYDKDF. Spanning cysteine to phenylalanine, the CDR3 consists of 17 amino acids. Left in the record is the CDR3 DNA by itself, 51 bases read in frame from the first base. TCR beta VDJ combination and CDR3 sequence profiling used genomic DNA as the template. An Illumina HiSeq 2000 was used for TCR repertoire sequencing. The authors processed their data as follows. Repertoire assessment relied on Simpson's diversity index, CDR3 size and DJ length profiles, and TRBV/TRBJ rearrangement plots. The most abundant DNA sequence in the deep sequencing data was taken as the immunodominant clone. CDR3 amino acid sequences were screened for sharing across subjects and were compared with published repertoires and the VDJdb database. TCRdb applied fastp at Q25 and MiXCR to the public reads, then kept only in-frame beta chains. Duplicate CDR3 protein sequences are folded into a single record with the most common DNA and genes. TCRdb, rather than the study authors, made the V and J calls. The sample table lists approximately 160,000 distinct CDR3 sequences, 35% to 55% of them with a count of one. The ten largest account for 1.1% of the sample.

This clonotype is considered large (0.1 to 1%). Its antigen is still unknown. No base quality values were provided; no much bigger clone lies one nucleotide off. In the study, sorted CD4+ and CD8+ blood T cells from patients with severe aplastic anemia and from healthy subjects underwent deep sequencing of TCR repertoires. Ficoll-Paque density gradient centrifugation was used to isolate peripheral blood mononuclear cells. Before DNA extraction, CD4+ and CD8+ T cells were sorted by FACS or by magnetic beads. Overall study results and their limits: Around 27 CD8+ CDR3 sequences were shared between patients and controls but appeared highly expressed in patients and within their immunodominant clones. Between patients and healthy controls, no significant difference in CD8+ Simpson's diversity was found (P=0.060).

The receptor chain draws on TRBV15 and TRBJ2-1, and 10 junctional nucleotides match TRBD1. What was sequenced was sorted CD4+, CD8+, or CD8+CD57+ T cells (not recorded which) from PBMCs. The TCR sequence derives from a human donor in good health. In nucleotide form, the sequence is TGTGCCACCAGCAGCTCCAGGTCGGGACAGGGGTTGAATGAGCAGTTCTTC. It codes for CATSSSRSGQGLNEQFF.